This T cell receptor beta chain comes out of a study of blood T cells in healthy people across ages. Comments on this clonotype: Its antigen is unidentified.

Study findings and constraints: Greater diversity and more naive CD4+ cells were seen in long-lived donors than in aged donors. Donor CMV status, an unknown factor, possibly confounded changes in expanded clonotypes.

Then a second PCR, running about 6 to 11 cycles, was carried out with a sample-barcoded 5' primer and a J-beta primer mix. Tags on each cDNA molecule came from a template-switch adaptor with 12 random nucleotides. TCRdb re-derived calls from the 5' RACE reads in MiXCR, one entry per CDR3 protein. This sample has over 600,000 distinct CDR3 sequences; approximately 21% occur once, and the top ten carry 3.6%. Germline V gives CDR1 ENHRY, CDR2 SYGVKD. This CDR3 spans 16 amino acids. The trim removed 6 bases at V and 2 bases at J, leaving 5 bases unmatched. The J gene is TRBJ2-7, the V gene TRBV10-3; TRBD2 aligns across 15 bases. The clonotype was recovered from a man in his sixties or seventies in good health. The sequenced material came from blood. The CDR3 here is CAISAGTSGGTYEQYF. CDR3 nucleotides: TGTGCCATCAGCGCCGGGACTAGCGGGGGGACCTACGAGCAGTACTTC.